Presented here are 23 T cell receptor beta chains from one specimen sequenced in a study of blood T cells in healthy people across ages. Sample-barcoded 5' priming and a J-beta primer mix drove a second PCR of about 6 to 12 cycles. Using its own MiXCR run on the 5' RACE reads, TCRdb lists one record per CDR3 protein. Of about 1.6 million distinct CDR3 sequences listed, almost 35% were seen once; the top ten hold around 10%. The sample comprised blood. These receptors all come from a woman in her 30s in good health.

Worth noting for this clonotype: Its ends do not fully match the called genes, so a read error is possible. In nucleotides, the CDR3 is TGCGCCAACAGCAACGGACGGTACCAAGAGACCCAGTACTTC. The encoded protein is CANSNGRYQETQYF. This chain links TRBV5-1 with TRBJ2-5; D gene uncertain. The germline V gene encodes CDR1 SGHRS and CDR2 YFSETQ. This CDR3 comprises 14 residues.

With respect to this clonotype: At one of its ends the junction is not consistent with the germline gene, which may arise from a read error. This chain uses TRBV4-2 with TRBJ2-2, with D perhaps matching TRBD2 (5 bases). The CDR3 has 15 residues. CDR1 and CDR2 (germline): LGHNA, YNFKEQ. The CDR3 loop is CASSQEIANTGERFF. CDR3 sequence (DNA): TGTGCCAGCAGCCAGGAAATCGCGAACACCGGGGAGCGGTTTTTT.

Turning to this clonotype: A junction end diverges from the germline sequence, so it may reflect a read error. This chain links TRBV2 with TRBJ2-5, with 7 positions matching TRBD2. Per the germline V gene, CDR1 is SNHLY and CDR2 is FYNNEI. This CDR3 has 19 residues. Here the CDR3 DNA reads TGTGCCGGCAGTAGATACGGTCCGCTAGCGGAGGACGCACAAGAGACCCAGTACTTC. Amino acid sequence: CAGSRYGPLAEDAQETQYF. Full variable domain (remainder filled in from reference TRBV2 and TRBJ2-5): EPEVTQTPSHQVTQMGQEVILRCVPISNHLYFYWYRQILGQKVEFLVSFYNNEISEKSEIFDDQFSVERPDGSNFTLKIRSTKLEDSAMYFCAGSRYGPLAEDAQETQYFGPGTRLLVL.

V and J are TRBV4-1 and TRBJ2-5; D remains unclear. TRBJ2-7 matches the DNA end more closely, so the J call is doubtful. Germline values: CDR1 MGHRA, CDR2 YSYEKL. The CDR3 runs to 15 residues. CDR3 amino acids: CASSPHGGRGTEQYF. DNA of the CDR3: TGCGCCAGCAGCCCCCACGGCGGCAGAGGAACCGAGCAGTACTTC.

The V call is TRBV15, the J call TRBJ1-1, with TRBD1 as a possible D gene (6 bases). The CDR3 is made up of 16 amino acids. The germline V and J ends were trimmed by 1 base and 4 bases, with 16 bases remaining between them. CDR1 and CDR2 from the germline V gene are LNHNV and YYDKDF (reference sequence). The CDR3 spells CATSRGLGQLSTEAFF. DNA of the CDR3: TGTGCCACCAGCAGAGGATTAGGACAGCTTTCCACTGAAGCTTTCTTT.

The V call is TRBV6-1, the J call TRBJ2-4, with no clear D. This CDR3 contains 13 residues. Trimming left V 7 bases short and J 5 bases short, with 12 bases between. Per germline, CDR1 MNHNS and CDR2 SASEGT. The chain's CDR3 is CASKKGGENIQYF. CDR3 DNA: TGTGCCAGCAAAAAGGGTGGCGAAAACATTCAGTACTTC.

This clonotype has at least ten counts. This sequence joins TRBV30 and TRBJ1-1, with D maybe TRBD1 (5 bases). Trimming pared 5 bases from V and 8 bases from J, leaving 12 bases between. CDR1 and CDR2 (germline): GTSNPN, SVGIG (reference sequence). This CDR3 has 11 residues. CDR3: CAWRWNREAFF. The CDR3 region has the DNA TGTGCCTGGCGGTGGAACAGGGAAGCTTTCTTT.

This clonotype was picked up many times. The rearrangement joins TRBV4-1 to TRBJ2-5, with unresolved D. Looked up from germline, CDR1 is MGHRA and CDR2 is YSYEKL. The V gene lost 1 base and the J gene lost 0 bases, with 6 bases spanning the gap. The CDR3 consists of 14 residues. CDR3 sequence reads: CASSQVPYQETQYF. The CDR3 DNA reads as TGCGCCAGCAGCCAAGTTCCGTACCAAGAGACCCAGTACTTC.

This clonotype was observed a handful of times. The CDR3 reads CASSAGEGKNIQYF. The CDR3 DNA follows: TGTGCCAGCAGCGCCGGGGAGGGGAAAAACATTCAGTACTTC. The V call is TRBV9, the J call TRBJ2-4; 7 positions agree with TRBD2. Germline CDR1 SGDLS, CDR2 YYNGEE. The CDR3 loop spans 14 amino acids. V shed 3 bases and J 4 bases; nucleotides not matched to a gene: 4.

The chain joins TRBV5-1 to TRBJ2-3; 11 bases fit TRBD1. Germline V gene sequence: CDR1 SGHRS, CDR2 YFSETQ. After removal of 6 bases from V and 4 bases from J, the junction contained 7 bases not matched to a gene. The CDR3 is 15 residues long. The CDR3 nucleotides read TGCGCCAGCACCCCGGGACAGGGGGTCCCAGATACGCAGTATTTT. This codes for CASTPGQGVPDTQYF.

This clonotype was recorded many times. This sequence joins TRBV6-6 and TRBJ2-5, with 7 bases that match TRBD1. From germline, CDR1 is MNHNY and CDR2 SVGAGI (reference sequence). The CDR3 sequence is 14 residues long. V was clipped by 8 bases and J by 2 bases; unmatched bases: 8. CDR3 DNA: TGTGCCAGCCGACAGGGACGAGGGCAAGAGACCCAGTACTTC. This codes for CASRQGRGQETQYF.

The rearrangement links TRBV7-2 to TRBJ2-1; 7 bases line up with TRBD2. V was clipped by 8 bases and J by 3 bases; unmatched bases: 13. The V gene's germline CDR1 is SGHTA and CDR2 FQGNSA. The CDR3 length is 16 residues. The CDR3, as DNA: TGTGCCAGCTCGCTGGCGGGGGTTCCGTTCTACAATGAGCAGTTCTTC. This encodes CASSLAGVPFYNEQFF.

This chain links TRBV6-1 with TRBJ2-7; D not certain. Per germline, CDR1 MNHNS and CDR2 SASEGT. The CDR3 length is 15 residues. The V gene lost 2 bases and the J gene lost 3 bases, with 14 bases spanning the gap. The CDR3 bases are TGTGCCAGCAGTGAATCGGGCAGGCTTAACTACGAGCAGTACTTC. It translates to CASSESGRLNYEQYF.

This chain uses TRBV9 with TRBJ1-1, with unresolved D. CDR1 and CDR2 (germline): SGDLS, YYNGEE. The germline V and J ends were trimmed by 4 bases and 0 bases, with 16 bases remaining between them. The CDR3 has 16 residues. Here the CDR3 reads CASSPVDGSLNTEAFF. CDR3 DNA: TGTGCCAGCAGCCCCGTGGACGGGAGCTTGAACACTGAAGCTTTCTTT.

The V call is TRBV15, the J call TRBJ1-1; 7 bases align to TRBD1. Germline CDR1 reads LNHNV; CDR2 reads YYDKDF (reference sequence). This CDR3 region has 16 residues. V lost 2 bases to trimming and J lost 2 bases; unmatched junction nucleotides: 8. This chain's CDR3 is CATSRRRTGVNTEAFF. In nucleotides, the CDR3 is TGTGCCACCAGCAGACGCCGGACAGGCGTAAACACTGAAGCTTTCTTT.

This chain uses TRBV11-2 with TRBJ2-7; a weak D match, TRBD2 (6 bases). Trimming took 5 bases from V and 1 from J, leaving 18 bases between them. The CDR3 sequence is 16 residues long. The V gene's germline CDR1 is SGHAT and CDR2 FQNNGV. CDR3 in amino acids: CASSRQGGTASYEQYF. The CDR3, as DNA: TGTGCCAGCAGCCGCCAAGGAGGGACGGCTTCCTACGAGCAGTACTTC.

V usage is TRBV20-1 and J usage is TRBJ2-3; the match to TRBD2 covers 8 bases. The CDR3 is made up of 15 amino acids. Germline CDR1 reads DFQATT; CDR2 reads SNEGSKA (reference sequence). The V gene end was trimmed by 5 bases and the J gene end by 2 bases; junction bases not matched to a gene: 9. CDR3 in DNA: TGCAGTGCTGGGAGAGCGGGAGTGAACACAGATACGCAGTATTTT. It is translated as CSAGRAGVNTDTQYF.

CDR3 residues: CAWSDHGGQYF. DNA of the CDR3: TGTGCCTGGAGTGATCACGGCGGGCAGTACTTC. The chain links TRBV30 to TRBJ2-7; D unclear. This CDR3 is 11 amino acids long. Trimming pared 1 base from V and 9 bases from J, leaving 10 bases between. The germline V gene has CDR1 GTSNPN and CDR2 SVGIG (reference sequence). Filled out from reference TRBV30 and TRBJ2-7, the complete variable domain reads SQTIHQWPATLVQPVGSPLSLECTVEGTSNPNLYWYRQAAGRGLQLLFYSVGIGQISSEVPQNLSASRPQDRQFILSSKKLLLSDSGFYLCAWSDHGGQYFGPGTRLTVT.

The chain uses TRBV2 and TRBJ2-7; D is unclear. The CDR3 covers 12 residues. V was shortened by 6 bases and J by 4 bases, with 10 bases between the two germline ends. Germline V lookup: CDR1 SNHLY, CDR2 FYNNEI. The CDR3 coding sequence is TGTGCCAGCAGGGAACACGAATACGAGCAGTACTTC. Translating it yields CASREHEYEQYF.

With regard to this clonotype: A read error is likely, as this CDR3 ends without the conserved phenylalanine or tryptophan. The genes are TRBV12-3 or TRBV12-4 and TRBJ2-3; 9 bases are a match to TRBD2. The CDR3 is made up of 15 amino acids. V lost 5 bases and J lost 0; bases outside the gene matches: 3. Here the CDR3 reads CASSESGGSTDTQYS. DNA for the CDR3: TGTGCCAGCAGTGAGAGCGGGGGGAGCACAGATACGCAGTATTCT.

V and J are TRBV5-1 and TRBJ2-2, with D possibly matching TRBD2 (6 bases). Germline CDR1 SGHRS, CDR2 YFSETQ. There are 16 residues in the CDR3. Trimming pared 4 bases from V and 4 bases from J, leaving 17 bases between. The CDR3 DNA follows: TGCGCCAGCAGCATAACCGGGAGTCTGATCACCGGGGAGCTGTTTTTT. Translating it yields CASSITGSLITGELFF.

The genes are TRBV7-3 and TRBJ2-1; D may be TRBD1 (6 bases). Germline loops: CDR1 SGHTA, CDR2 FQGTGA. This CDR3 comprises 15 residues. Trimming removed 6 bases from V and 7 bases from J, with 19 bases in between. CDR3 sequence reads: CASRDPGEGENEQFF. CDR3 bases: TGTGCCAGCAGGGACCCAGGAGAGGGGGAAAATGAGCAGTTCTTC. Together with reference TRBV7-3 and TRBJ2-1, the CDR3 gives the full variable domain: GAGVSQTPSNKVTEKGKYVELRCDPISGHTALYWYRQSLGQGPEFLIYFQGTGAADDSGLPNDRFFAVRPEGSVSTLKIQRTERGDSAVYLCASRDPGEGENEQFFGPGTRLTVL.

In this sample, this clonotype turned up many times. A junction end diverges from the germline sequence, so it may reflect a read error. V gene TRBV5-6 combines with J gene TRBJ2-5; 7 bases match TRBD2. CDR1 SGHDT and CDR2 YYEEEE come from the germline V gene. The CDR3 loop spans 14 amino acids. CDR3 coding DNA: TGCGCCAGCAGCTGGGGGAGGGGACAAGAGACCCAGTACTTC. It codes for CASSWGRGQETQYF.